A selection of T cell receptor beta chains follows, all from one sample in a study of blood T cell repertoires in COVID-19. Assay: immunoSEQ multiplex PCR; the TCRdb copy retains only in-frame clones and omits some. The sample shows about 200,000 clones, around nine tenths of them seen only once. Material for sequencing was peripheral blood. The receptors were gathered from a man younger than 35 with active or convalescent COVID-19. The conserved cysteine and the conserved F or W are not part of the CDR3 here. The order of the fields is V gene, CDR3 length, J gene, D gene, CDR3 protein. A D gene is named only where the DNA matches it firmly.

>TRBV18|12|TRBJ2-1|TRBD1
ASFQQGAYNEQF
>TRBV18|14|TRBJ1-4|-
ASSPSMTSTNEKLF
>TRBV7-6|13|TRBJ2-7|TRBD2
ASSLSLAGTYEQY
>TRBV15|14|TRBJ1-2|-
ATSRDTDLAGYGYT
>TRBV5-1|12|TRBJ2-5|TRBD2
ASTPSGRVETQY
>TRBV3-1/TRBV3-2|12|TRBJ2-1|-
ASSRARTINEQF
>TRBV2|13|TRBJ2-1|TRBD2
ASSEELAGDNEQF
>TRBV27|13|TRBJ2-5|-
ASREVGGPVETQY
>TRBV6-4|11|TRBJ1-1|-
ASSRQENTEAF
>TRBV7-2|16|TRBJ1-6|-
ASSLVSRGGRKDSPLH
>TRBV6-1|12|TRBJ1-6|TRBD1
ASSEMDRRSPLH
>TRBV7-9|10|TRBJ1-5|-
ASSLDGQPQH
>TRBV10-3|14|TRBJ1-2|TRBD1
AINGGDRGANYGYT
>TRBV6-5|13|TRBJ1-6|TRBD1
ASSYLTGGNSPLH
>TRBV24-1|11|TRBJ2-3|-
ATSDPITDTQY
>TRBV5-1|11|TRBJ1-4|-
ASSWETHEKLF
>TRBV6-1|14|TRBJ1-6|-
ASSDGQGTGSSPLH
>TRBV7-9|16|TRBJ2-2|TRBD1
ASSASGTGTGYTGELF
>TRBV5-6|14|TRBJ1-4|-
ASSLSGTPTGEKLF
>TRBV9|14|TRBJ2-7|TRBD2
ASSPQTSSGGAEQY
>TRBV15|11|TRBJ2-7|-
ATSTPTGSEQY
>TRBV11-2|14|TRBJ2-1|TRBD2
ASSLDRLAGANEQF
>TRBV7-6|16|TRBJ2-7|TRBD2
ASSFLPGKAGALYEQY
>TRBV9|14|TRBJ2-3|TRBD2
ASSVGTSGNTDTQY
>TRBV3-1/TRBV3-2|14|TRBJ2-7|TRBD2
ASSSRTSGGANEQY
>TRBV29-1|11|TRBJ1-2|TRBD1
SVAPGQGYGYT
>TRBV19|11|TRBJ1-1|-
ASGQQGNTEAF
>TRBV7-2|11|TRBJ2-7|-
ASSLSGGYEQY
>TRBV7-3|13|TRBJ2-7|TRBD1
ASSPGTGGPYEQY
>TRBV11-3|13|TRBJ2-1|TRBD2
ASSSGLAGGGEQF
>TRBV14|13|TRBJ1-1|-
ASSQLQGGYTEAF
>TRBV28|10|TRBJ1-2|-
ASSLRGGGYT
>TRBV19|12|TRBJ1-5|-
ASSIVRSDQPQH
>TRBV7-2|14|TRBJ1-4|TRBD1
ASSLRQGGGLEKLF
>TRBV7-9|11|TRBJ1-2|-
ASSFNSNYGYT
>TRBV4-3|14|TRBJ2-7|TRBD2
ASSQDFTSGSHEQY
>TRBV14|16|TRBJ1-2|-
ASSLGGASNPWGYGYT
>TRBV6-2/TRBV6-3|13|TRBJ2-3|TRBD1
ASGLRTGGVDTQY
>TRBV2|12|TRBJ2-5|-
ASSVLGTQETQY
>TRBV4-1|13|TRBJ2-3|TRBD2
AATLSGGVTDTQY
>TRBV2|11|TRBJ2-7|-
ASSPIRDSEQY
>TRBV7-8|13|TRBJ2-1|TRBD2
ASSSLAGVYNEQF
>TRBV7-6|13|TRBJ2-5|-
ASSFLQGLQETQY
>TRBV19|14|TRBJ1-2|-
ASSSAGHEANYGYT
>TRBV27|13|TRBJ1-5|-
ASSLSGRSNQPQH
>TRBV4-1|13|TRBJ1-3|-
ASSQPGEVGNTIY
>TRBV6-5|12|TRBJ2-7|-
ASRPRDTFYEQY